The 2 T cell receptor beta chains listed next were all sequenced from one sample in a study of shared clonotypes between healthy human individuals (dated by TCRdb to the early 2020s). Receptors were amplified or captured by the immunoSEQ multiplex PCR assay. In its TCRdb copy, this immuneACCESS table keeps in-frame sequences only and misses some clones. Where compared with another copy, unresolved V genes explain less than half of these, and the others have no known cause. For this sample the table gives a few million clones, of which 93% were detected only once. Of the sample, 0.39% falls within the top ten clones. Sequenced input: naive CD4+ T cells from PBMCs. This sample's cell subset or site label indicates: CD45RA+ positively selected. These receptors were taken from a man between 18 and 35 years old in good health. Some clones in this sample may be carry-over from other donors' samples.

Comments on this clone: One end of the junction is discordant with germline, which a read error may explain. The genes are TRBV28 and TRBJ1-5; D is perhaps TRBD1 (5 bases). CDR1 and CDR2 from the germline V gene are MDHEN and SYDVKM. The length of the CDR3 is 14 residues. CDR3 in DNA: TGTGCCAGCAGTTTCCTCGGGACTAATCTGCCCCAGCATTTT. It translates to CASSFLGTNLPQHF.

This chain links TRBV27 with TRBJ1-5, with TRBD1 matching 7 bases. V shed 5 bases, J shed 5 bases, and the junction held 9 bases outside the gene matches. The CDR3 contains 15 residues. CDR1 MNHEY and CDR2 SMNVEV come from the germline V gene (reference sequence). For the CDR3, the DNA is TGTGCCAGCAGTCCCCGGGGTACAGGGGATCAGCCCCAGCATTTT. Its protein product is CASSPRGTGDQPQHF.